The entry below gives a single TCR beta chain sequence along with its context. The target antigen is unknown. This record comes from a study of OX40 agonist ivuxolimab in advanced cancers. Unmatched junction bases numbered 11, after V lost 3 bases and J lost 7 bases. The germline V gene has CDR1 MNHEY and CDR2 SMNVEV (reference sequence). The CDR3 loop spans 15 amino acids. The data were produced by immunoSEQ multiplex PCR, yet TCRdb's version contains in-frame clones alone and is incomplete. The sample shows about 21,000 clones, 70% to 80% of them seen only once. Study conclusions and caveats: Expanded clones were, on average, more numerous in CD8+ T cells than in CD4+.

The clonotype originates from an adult with an advanced solid tumor such as melanoma, head and neck, liver or kidney cancer. The specimen comprised CD4+ or CD8+ T cells sorted from blood, sampled in a trial of the OX40 agonist ivuxolimab. V gene TRBV27 combines with J gene TRBJ1-2; 7 bases line up with TRBD1. This CDR3 reads CASSFSGGRGGGYTF. CDR3 nucleotides: TGTGCCAGCAGTTTCTCAGGGGGAAGGGGGGGTGGCTACACCTTC.